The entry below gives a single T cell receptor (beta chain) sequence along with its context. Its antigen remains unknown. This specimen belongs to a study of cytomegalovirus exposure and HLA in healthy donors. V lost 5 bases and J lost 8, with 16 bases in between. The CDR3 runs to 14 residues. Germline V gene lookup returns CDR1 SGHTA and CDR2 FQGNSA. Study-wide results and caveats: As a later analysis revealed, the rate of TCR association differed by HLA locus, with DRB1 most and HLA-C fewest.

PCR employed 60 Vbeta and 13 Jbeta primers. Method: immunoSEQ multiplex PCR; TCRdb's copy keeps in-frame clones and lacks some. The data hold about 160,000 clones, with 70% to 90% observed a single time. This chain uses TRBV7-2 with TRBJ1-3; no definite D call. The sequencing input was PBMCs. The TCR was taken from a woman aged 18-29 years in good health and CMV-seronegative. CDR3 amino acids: CASSPGPAADTIYF. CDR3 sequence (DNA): TGTGCCAGCAGCCCCGGACCAGCGGCGGACACCATATATTTT.